These T cell receptor beta chains were read from a single sample in a study of cytomegalovirus exposure and HLA in healthy donors. The repertoire was sequenced with immunoSEQ multiplex PCR; TCRdb's copy has only in-frame clones and lacks some. The profile shows 210,000 or so clones, 76% of them singletons. The sequencing sample was made of PBMCs. These receptors came from a man between 18 and 29 years old in good health and CMV-seronegative. The conserved cysteine and the conserved F or W are not part of the CDR3 here. D genes are given only for firm matches.

>TRBV30|TRBJ2-7|TRBD2
AWSVIPGAGDEYEQY
>TRBV19|TRBJ1-2|-
ASSIPRVGYGYT
>TRBV4-1|TRBJ2-7|TRBD2
ASSQLTSGRGYEQY
>TRBV4-1|TRBJ1-1|TRBD1
ASSLTLRDRNTEAF
>TRBV13|TRBJ2-1|-
ASSYDGGSYNEQF
>TRBV11-3|TRBJ2-1|TRBD2
ASSFRSGNSYNEQF
>TRBV6-5|TRBJ1-2|-
ASSYSRGQLYGYT
>TRBV6-1|TRBJ2-7|-
ASSEPNEQY
>TRBV30|TRBJ1-5|-
AWSSGSNQPQH
>TRBV28|TRBJ1-2|-
ASSPLGASYGYT
>TRBV27|TRBJ2-7|TRBD2
ASSLNGLAGRLNYEQY
>TRBV2|TRBJ1-4|-
ASSGTAINEKLF
>TRBV18|TRBJ2-5|-
ASSSLPQETQY
>TRBV28|TRBJ2-1|-
ASSSTSRDIVFDEQF
>TRBV7-8|TRBJ2-2|TRBD2
ASSSWTSGRANTGELF
>TRBV30|TRBJ2-5|-
AWSVHRVGETQY
>TRBV7-9|TRBJ1-2|-
ASSLGQNDYGYT
>TRBV28|TRBJ2-7|TRBD2
ASSEGTSGSEQY
>TRBV5-1|TRBJ1-1|TRBD1
ASSSLQGETNTEAF
>TRBV7-2|TRBJ1-2|TRBD1
ASSPGQGSSGYT
>TRBV6-6|TRBJ1-1|-
ASSQPPRNTEAF
>TRBV12-5|-|TRBD1
ASDRDSTYEQY
>TRBV4-2|TRBJ2-7|-
ASSQVRTPYEQY
>TRBV28|TRBJ2-1|-
ASSSPGAAGYNEQF
>TRBV25-1|TRBJ2-5|-
ASRGPGTQY
>TRBV19|TRBJ2-1|TRBD1
ASSYQGASYNEQF
>TRBV18|TRBJ2-3|-
ASSPMAGDLTDTQY
>TRBV7-8|TRBJ2-7|-
ASSQTPGGEQY
>TRBV28|TRBJ1-2|TRBD1
ATTLDNPGQIYGYT
>TRBV5-1|TRBJ2-7|-
ASRTELYEQY
>TRBV7-9|TRBJ2-1|-
ASSLSRVGEQF
>TRBV7-8|TRBJ2-5|-
ASSQGLAAQETQY
>TRBV28|TRBJ1-6|-
ASSPAGREGPLH
>TRBV2|TRBJ2-3|TRBD2
ASRVGLAGGTDTQY
>TRBV5-1|TRBJ2-5|TRBD1
ASSLVYQGVGETQY
>TRBV4-1|TRBJ2-3|TRBD2
ASSPGTSEDTQY
>TRBV4-1|TRBJ2-6|-
ASSQGGVESAGANVLT
>TRBV7-3|TRBJ2-3|-
ASSLNLDTQY
>TRBV28|TRBJ2-1|TRBD2
ASSLSASGRNSNEQF
>TRBV2|TRBJ1-4|-
ASSIYRPGDRNEKLF
>TRBV4-1|TRBJ1-1|TRBD1
ASSPHRGGTEAF
>TRBV2|TRBJ2-3|-
ASSEDRTMRDTQY
>TRBV4-2|TRBJ1-2|-
ASSQGWGGDNYGYT
>TRBV5-1|TRBJ2-1|TRBD2
ASSLAAGGPYNEQF
>TRBV19|TRBJ1-1|-
ASRNREFGVAF
>TRBV6-1|TRBJ1-5|-
ASSARGGRQPQH
>TRBV27|TRBJ2-7|TRBD1
ASSPPGQGAHEQY
>TRBV10-1|TRBJ1-2|-
ASSDSGINYGYT
>TRBV5-1|TRBJ2-1|-
ASSLDPAYNEQF
>TRBV4-1|TRBJ1-1|-
ASSQTQDPYTEAF
>TRBV19|TRBJ2-1|-
ASSIWTYPRNRQF
>TRBV7-3|TRBJ1-1|-
ASSLTPRGNTEAF
>TRBV4-1|TRBJ1-4|TRBD1
ASSLTGYEKLF
>TRBV7-2|TRBJ2-7|TRBD2
ASRLAGGEREQY